The rows below give T cell receptor beta chains drawn from one sample of a study of control samples from healthy donors and cancer patients. Assay: immunoSEQ multiplex PCR; the TCRdb copy retains only in-frame clones and omits some. The data show some 160,000 clones, roughly 94% seen once. Source material: blood. The receptors come from a woman aged 35 to 49 in good health. The CDR3 runs from the conserved cysteine through the conserved F or W. A D gene is named only where the DNA matches it firmly. Expanded clones are given a class, and other clones once, few, many or no size at all.

J gene | D gene | V gene | clone size | CDR3 protein | CDR3 DNA
TRBJ2-2 | NA | TRBV9 | few | CASSVGPEANTGELFF | TGTGCCAGCAGCGTAGGCCCGGAAGCGAACACCGGGGAGCTGTTTTTT
TRBJ1-1 | NA | TRBV6-5 | NA | CASLMGGANTEAFF | TGTGCCAGCCTTATGGGCGGGGCGAACACTGAAGCTTTCTTT
TRBJ1-1 | NA | TRBV6-5 | NA | CASKVGNTEAFF | TGTGCCAGCAAGGTGGGGAACACTGAAGCTTTCTTT
TRBJ2-3 | TRBD1 | TRBV6-1 | NA | CASSEVIGTGVGDTQYF | TGTGCCAGCAGTGAAGTTATTGGGACAGGGGTGGGAGATACGCAGTATTTT
TRBJ1-2 | TRBD1 | TRBV5-4 | NA | CASSSQGADYGYTF | TGTGCCAGCAGTAGCCAGGGGGCCGACTATGGCTACACCTTC
TRBJ1-2 | NA | TRBV7-9 | NA | CASSLGSGGGYTF | TGTGCCAGCAGCTTAGGATCCGGGGGAGGCTACACCTTC
TRBJ2-5 | TRBD2 | TRBV7-3 | NA | CASSLIGGVVRETQYF | TGTGCCAGCAGCTTAATTGGGGGGGTAGTCCGTGAGACCCAGTACTTC
TRBJ1-1 | NA | TRBV4-1 | NA | CASSRRLDGAEPEAFF | TGCGCCAGCAGCCGGCGATTGGACGGGGCCGAGCCTGAAGCTTTCTTT
TRBJ2-4 | TRBD2 | TRBV27 | once | CASSLGGRAYF | TGTGCCAGCAGTTTAGGTGGGAGGGCGTACTTC
TRBJ2-4 | TRBD2 | TRBV7-2 | NA | CASSFRGPGAGDIQYF | TGTGCCAGCAGCTTCCGGGGGCCGGGAGCGGGGGACATTCAGTACTTC
TRBJ1-4 | TRBD1 | TRBV10-2 | NA | CASGGQAGSEKLFF | TGCGCCAGCGGTGGACAGGCCGGGAGTGAAAAACTGTTTTTT
TRBJ2-1 | TRBD2 | TRBV6-2/TRBV6-3 | NA | CASSTGTSGKTPYNEQFF | TGTGCCAGCAGTACCGGGACTAGCGGAAAAACGCCTTACAATGAGCAGTTCTTC
TRBJ2-7 | NA | TRBV27 | NA | CASSLGRGNYEQYF | TGTGCCAGCAGTTTAGGCAGGGGAAACTACGAGCAGTACTTC
TRBJ1-6 | TRBD1 | TRBV23-1 | NA | CASVGQGGSPLHF | TGCGCCAGCGTTGGACAGGGCGGTTCACCCCTCCACTTT
TRBJ1-6 | NA | TRBV5-4 | once | CASSLASSYNSPLHF | TGTGCCAGCAGCTTGGCAAGCTCCTATAATTCACCCCTCCACTTT
TRBJ1-1 | NA | TRBV6-5 | NA | CASSYYIQSGNTEAFF | TGTGCCAGCAGTTACTATATTCAGTCGGGGAACACTGAAGCTTTCTTT
TRBJ2-3 | NA | TRBV7-9 | NA | CASSSPGLYLTDTQYF | TGTGCCAGCAGCTCCCCGGGCCTATACCTCACAGATACGCAGTATTTT
TRBJ1-2 | TRBD1 | TRBV18 | once | CASSPKTGFPSYGYTF | TGTGCCAGCTCACCGAAGACAGGGTTCCCTTCCTATGGCTACACCTTC
TRBJ1-2 | NA | TRBV5-6 | NA | CASSFDTYGYTF | TGTGCCAGCAGCTTTGACACCTATGGCTACACCTTC
TRBJ1-2 | NA | TRBV9 | NA | CASSTQQSSNYGYTF | TGTGCCAGCAGCACTCAGCAATCATCTAACTATGGCTACACCTTC
TRBJ1-4 | NA | TRBV19 | once | CASTGRGNEKLFF | TGTGCCAGTACTGGGAGGGGTAATGAAAAACTGTTTTTT
TRBJ1-1 | NA | TRBV19 | NA | CASSNGWRDTEAFF | TGTGCCAGTAGTAATGGGTGGCGGGACACTGAAGCTTTCTTT
TRBJ1-6 | NA | TRBV4-1 | NA | CASSQDLTTAYNSPLHF | TGCGCCAGCAGCCAAGATTTAACCACCGCATATAATTCACCCCTCCACTTT
TRBJ2-7 | NA | TRBV11-2 | NA | CASSPTDGSSYEQYF | TGTGCCAGCAGCCCGACGGACGGGAGCTCCTACGAGCAGTACTTC
TRBJ2-3 | NA | TRBV4-1 | NA | CASSHGIKLDTQYF | TGCGCCAGCAGCCACGGGATTAAATTAGATACGCAGTATTTT
TRBJ2-5 | NA | TRBV6-5 | NA | CASRARPPGETQYF | TGTGCCAGCAGGGCCAGACCACCCGGAGAGACCCAGTACTTC
TRBJ1-1 | NA | TRBV4-2 | NA | CASSQTLNTEAFF | TGTGCCAGCAGCCAAACCCTGAACACTGAAGCTTTCTTT
TRBJ2-3 | TRBD2 | TRBV7-6 | NA | CASSLSSGGPTDTQYF | TGTGCCAGCAGCTTATCTAGCGGGGGTCCCACAGATACGCAGTATTTT
TRBJ1-2 | NA | TRBV6-4 | NA | CASSESTAANGYTF | TGTGCCAGCAGTGAGTCGACCGCAGCTAATGGCTACACCTTC
TRBJ1-4 | NA | TRBV7-8 | NA | CASSLGDNEKLFF | TGTGCCAGCAGCTTGGGTGATAATGAAAAACTGTTTTTT
TRBJ1-1 | NA | TRBV2 | NA | CASTSLWQSNTEAFF | TGTGCCAGCACTTCCCTGTGGCAGTCGAACACTGAAGCTTTCTTT
TRBJ1-4 | NA | TRBV3-1/TRBV3-2 | once | CASSPRRGLTNEKLFF | TGTGCCAGCAGCCCGCGTCGTGGCCTGACTAATGAAAAACTGTTTTTT
TRBJ2-1 | TRBD2 | TRBV2 | NA | CASSGGVAGVSYNEQFF | TGTGCCAGCAGTGGGGGGGTGGCGGGAGTTTCCTACAATGAGCAGTTCTTC
TRBJ2-3 | TRBD2 | TRBV19 | NA | CASTTSGSSGDTQYF | TGTGCCAGTACGACTAGCGGGAGTTCGGGAGATACGCAGTATTTT
TRBJ1-5 | TRBD1 | TRBV27 | NA | CASSRTGTGNQPQHF | TGTGCCAGCAGTCGAACCGGGACAGGGAATCAGCCCCAGCATTTT
TRBJ1-1 | NA | TRBV29-1 | NA | CSVGRGTEAFF | TGCAGCGTTGGACGAGGGACTGAAGCTTTCTTT
TRBJ1-1 | NA | TRBV27 | NA | CASSLGRGWTEAFF | TGTGCCAGCAGTTTGGGCAGGGGATGGACTGAAGCTTTCTTT
TRBJ1-2 | NA | TRBV3-1/TRBV3-2 | NA | CASSPQGYGYTF | TGTGCCAGCAGCCCTCAGGGCTATGGCTACACCTTC
TRBJ1-5 | TRBD1 | TRBV4-2 | NA | CASSQDRGQVVGNQPQHF | TGTGCCAGCAGCCAAGATCGTGGACAGGTAGTTGGCAATCAGCCCCAGCATTTT
TRBJ2-7 | TRBD1 | TRBV18 | NA | CASSPPTGQDEQYF | TGTGCCAGCTCACCACCCACGGGACAGGACGAGCAGTACTTC